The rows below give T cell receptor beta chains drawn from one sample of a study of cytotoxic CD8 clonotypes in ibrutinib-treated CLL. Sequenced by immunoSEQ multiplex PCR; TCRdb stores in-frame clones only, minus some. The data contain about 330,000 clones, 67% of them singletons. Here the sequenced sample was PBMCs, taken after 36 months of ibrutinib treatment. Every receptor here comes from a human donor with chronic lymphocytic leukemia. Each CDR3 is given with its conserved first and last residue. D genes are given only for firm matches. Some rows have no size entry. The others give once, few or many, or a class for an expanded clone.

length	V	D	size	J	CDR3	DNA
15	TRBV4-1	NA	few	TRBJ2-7	CASSQATPTTYEQYF	TGCGCCAGCAGCCAAGCGACACCTACGACCTACGAGCAGTACTTC
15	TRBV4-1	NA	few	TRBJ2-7	CASSQSGTSVYEQYF	TGCGCCAGCAGCCAGTCCGGGACATCCGTGTACGAGCAGTACTTC
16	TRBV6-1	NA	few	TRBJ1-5	CASSEFGAYSNQPQHF	TGTGCCAGCAGTGAATTTGGGGCGTATAGCAATCAGCCCCAGCATTTT
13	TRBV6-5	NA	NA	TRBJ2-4	CASSLGFGNIQYF	TGTGCCAGCAGTCTAGGGTTCGGTAACATTCAGTACTTC
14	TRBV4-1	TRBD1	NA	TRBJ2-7	CASSQPGQSYEQYF	TGCGCCAGCAGCCAGCCGGGACAGTCTTACGAGCAGTACTTC
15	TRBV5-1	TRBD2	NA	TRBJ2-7	CASSLVAGSSYEQYF	TGCGCCAGCAGCTTGGTAGCGGGAAGCTCCTACGAGCAGTACTTC
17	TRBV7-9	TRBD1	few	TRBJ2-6	CASGRRTGFYGANVLTF	TGTGCCAGCGGGCGGCGGACAGGGTTTTATGGGGCCAACGTCCTGACTTTC
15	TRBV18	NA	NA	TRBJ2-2	CASSPSAEPTGELFF	TGTGCCAGCTCACCCAGCGCGGAACCTACCGGGGAGCTGTTTTTT
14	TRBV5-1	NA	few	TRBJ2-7	CASSLYGDSYEQYF	TGCGCCAGCAGCCTCTACGGGGACTCCTACGAGCAGTACTTC
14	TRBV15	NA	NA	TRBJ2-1	CATSRDRMGNEQFF	TGTGCCACCAGCAGAGATCGTATGGGGAATGAGCAGTTCTTC
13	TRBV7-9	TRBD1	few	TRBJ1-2	CASSGRGLDGYTF	TGTGCCAGCAGCGGCAGGGGGCTTGATGGCTACACCTTC
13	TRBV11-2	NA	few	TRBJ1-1	CASSLALNTEAFF	TGTGCCAGCAGCTTAGCCCTGAACACTGAAGCTTTCTTT
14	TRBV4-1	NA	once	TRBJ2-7	CASSQVRGPYEQYF	TGCGCCAGCAGCCAAGTAAGGGGCCCCTACGAGCAGTACTTC
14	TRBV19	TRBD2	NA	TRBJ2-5	CASSNPGGEETQYF	TGTGCCAGTAGTAACCCCGGGGGGGAAGAGACCCAGTACTTC
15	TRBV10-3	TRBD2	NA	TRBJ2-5	CAISRTSGTGETQYF	TGTGCCATCAGCCGGACTAGCGGGACGGGAGAGACCCAGTACTTC
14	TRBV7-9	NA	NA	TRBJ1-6	CASSLQGLNSPLHF	TGTGCCAGCAGCTTACAGGGACTTAATTCACCCCTCCACTTT
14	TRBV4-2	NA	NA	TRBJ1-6	CASSQDPRDSPLHF	TGTGCCAGCAGCCAAGACCCCAGGGATTCACCCCTCCACTTT
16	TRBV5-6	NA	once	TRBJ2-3	CASSLSIGQSTDTQYF	TGTGCCAGCAGTCTTTCCATAGGCCAAAGCACAGATACGCAGTATTTT
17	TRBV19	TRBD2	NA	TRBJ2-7	CASSIFPTSGRVNEQYF	TGTGCCAGTAGTATCTTCCCAACTAGCGGGAGGGTGAACGAGCAGTACTTC
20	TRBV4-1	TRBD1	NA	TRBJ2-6	CASSHPPRDRVSSGANVLTF	TGCGCCAGCAGCCACCCCCCCCGGGACAGGGTAAGCTCTGGGGCCAACGTCCTGACTTTC
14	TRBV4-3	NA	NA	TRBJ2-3	CASSQGTTTDTQYF	TGCGCCAGCAGCCAAGGGACTACCACAGATACGCAGTATTTT
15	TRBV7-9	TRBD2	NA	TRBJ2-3	CASSWTGGYTDTQYF	TGTGCCAGCAGCTGGACGGGGGGGTACACAGATACGCAGTATTTT
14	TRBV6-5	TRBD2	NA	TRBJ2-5	CASSSSGGPRNQYF	TGTGCCAGCAGTTCTAGCGGGGGGCCCCGGAACCAGTACTTC
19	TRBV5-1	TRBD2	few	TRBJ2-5	CASSLLAATSGRYQETQYF	TGCGCCAGCAGCTTGCTGGCAGCGACTAGCGGGAGATACCAAGAGACCCAGTACTTC
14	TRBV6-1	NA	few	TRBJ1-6	CASSVVSYNSPLHF	TGTGCCAGCAGTGTGGTCAGCTATAATTCACCCCTCCACTTT
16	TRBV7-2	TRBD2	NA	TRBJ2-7	CASSLSGLAGIYEQYF	TGTGCCAGCAGCTTATCGGGACTAGCGGGTATCTACGAGCAGTACTTC
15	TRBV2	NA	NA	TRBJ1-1	CASSEVSWDISEAFF	TGTGCCAGCAGTGAAGTTTCCTGGGATATCAGTGAAGCTTTCTTT
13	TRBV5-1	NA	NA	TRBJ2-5	CASSLFAEETQYF	TGCGCCAGCAGCTTGTTTGCGGAAGAGACCCAGTACTTC